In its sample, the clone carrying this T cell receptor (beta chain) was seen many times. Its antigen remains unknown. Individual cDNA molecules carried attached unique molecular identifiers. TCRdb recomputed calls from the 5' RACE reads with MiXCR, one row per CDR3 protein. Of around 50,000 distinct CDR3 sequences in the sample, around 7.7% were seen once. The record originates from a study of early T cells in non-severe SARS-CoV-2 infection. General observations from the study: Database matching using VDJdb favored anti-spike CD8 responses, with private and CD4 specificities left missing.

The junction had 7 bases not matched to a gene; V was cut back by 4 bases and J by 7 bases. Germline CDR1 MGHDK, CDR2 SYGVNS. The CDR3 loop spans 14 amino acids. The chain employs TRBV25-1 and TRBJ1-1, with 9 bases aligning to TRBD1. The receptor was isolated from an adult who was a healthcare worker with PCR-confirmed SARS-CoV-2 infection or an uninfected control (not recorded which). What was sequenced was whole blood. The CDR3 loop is CASSVRDRVSEAFF. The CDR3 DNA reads TGTGCCAGCAGTGTCCGGGACAGGGTTAGTGAAGCTTTCTTT. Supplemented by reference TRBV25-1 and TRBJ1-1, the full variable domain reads EADIYQTPRYLVIGTGKKITLECSQTMGHDKMYWYQQDPGMELHLIHYSYGVNSTEKGDLSSESTVSRIRTEHFPLTLESARPSHTSQYLCASSVRDRVSEAFFGQGTRLTVV.